This T cell receptor beta chain stems from a study of metastatic and nonmetastatic thyroid tumors. Overall study context: Comparative analysis of repertoires was undertaken across blood and tumor or nodule tissue obtained from malignant and benign thyroid patients.

As processed by the authors: Researchers built a distant-metastasis classifier for papillary thyroid cancer that drew on CDR3 differences across clinicopathological groups. MiXCR re-clonotyped the PCR reads for TCRdb. For this entry, the V and J calls and clone size follow TCRdb and not the study's own pipeline. The sample has several thousand clones; approximately 30% are singletons. None of the patients had undergone any treatment ahead of thyroid surgery. As to this clone: An end of the junction does not agree with germline; a read error may underlie this.

The CDR3 is 14 residues long. The V gene's germline CDR1 is DFQATT and CDR2 SNEGSKA (reference sequence). This clonotype was obtained from a female donor with papillary thyroid cancer or a benign thyroid nodule (not recorded which). Some clones in this sample may be carry-over from other donors' samples. The chain has TRBV20-1 and TRBJ2-7, with D possibly matching TRBD1 (7 bases). Sequencing input: tumor tissue. CDR3 bases: TGCATTGCTAGGGACGCGGGACAGAGATACGAGCAGTATTTC. It codes for CIARDAGQRYEQYF.